Sequencing of this T cell receptor (beta chain) was carried out in a study of siplizumab effects on memory and regulatory T cells. General study points: An assignable phenotype, naive or memory, was missing from roughly 78-96% of proliferating CD4+ or CD8+ clones. The suppressive capacity of proliferating Tregs from siplizumab cultures remained unconfirmed.

As to this clone: Its antigen is undetermined.

Libraries were prepared by immunoSEQ multiplex PCR; TCRdb keeps only in-frame clonotypes and omits some of them. The sample lists roughly 120,000 clones, 94% seen once, with roughly 1.5% in the top ten. CDR1 is SQVTM and CDR2 is ANQGSEA in the germline V gene. The CDR3 consists of 17 residues. The V and J ends lost 0 bases and 5 bases, in that order; junction bases with no gene match: 13. This rearrangement joins TRBV29-1 to TRBJ2-5; 9 nucleotides agree with TRBD2. The source of this sequence is a human donor in good health. Sequencing was performed on non-Treg CD4+ T cells sorted from blood. The CDR3 protein is CSVEDGGGAGGPETQYF. The DNA for the CDR3 is TGCAGCGTTGAAGATGGAGGTGGTGCGGGAGGGCCGGAGACCCAGTACTTC.